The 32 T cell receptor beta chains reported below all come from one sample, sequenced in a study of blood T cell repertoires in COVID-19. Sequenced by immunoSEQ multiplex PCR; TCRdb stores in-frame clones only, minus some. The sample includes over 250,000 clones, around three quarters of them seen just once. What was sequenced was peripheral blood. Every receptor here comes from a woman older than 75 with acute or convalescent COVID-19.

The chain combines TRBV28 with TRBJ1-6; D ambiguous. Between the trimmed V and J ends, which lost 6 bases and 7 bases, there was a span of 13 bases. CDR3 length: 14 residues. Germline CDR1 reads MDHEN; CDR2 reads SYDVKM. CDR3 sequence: CASRSGVRNSPLHF. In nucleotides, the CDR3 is TGTGCCAGCAGGTCCGGGGTACGGAATTCACCCCTCCACTTT.

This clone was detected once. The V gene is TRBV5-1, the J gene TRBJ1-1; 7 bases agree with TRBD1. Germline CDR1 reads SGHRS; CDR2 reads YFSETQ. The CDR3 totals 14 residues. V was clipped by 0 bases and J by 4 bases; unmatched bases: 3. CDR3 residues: CASSLGQGGTEAFF. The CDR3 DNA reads TGCGCCAGCAGCTTGGGACAGGGCGGCACTGAAGCTTTCTTT. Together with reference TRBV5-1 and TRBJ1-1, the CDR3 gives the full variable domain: KAGVTQTPRYLIKTRGQQVTLSCSPISGHRSVSWYQQTPGQGLQFLFEYFSETQRNKGNFPGRFSGRQFSNSRSEMNVSTLELGDSALYLCASSLGQGGTEAFFGQGTRLTVV.

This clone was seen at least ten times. The CDR3 nucleotides read TGTGCCAGCAGCGTACCGGGGGCTGGAAACACCATATATTTT. Protein: CASSVPGAGNTIYF. The chain links TRBV9 to TRBJ1-3, with D possibly TRBD1 on 5 matching bases. CDR3 size: 14 residues. Germline V gene sequence: CDR1 SGDLS, CDR2 YYNGEE. V was pared by 1 base and J by 2 bases, with 7 bases between.

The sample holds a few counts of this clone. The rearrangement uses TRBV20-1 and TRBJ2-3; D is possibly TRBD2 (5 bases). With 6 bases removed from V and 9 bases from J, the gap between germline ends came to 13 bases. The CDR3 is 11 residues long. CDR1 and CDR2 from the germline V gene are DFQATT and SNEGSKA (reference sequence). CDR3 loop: CSAPGSWTQYF. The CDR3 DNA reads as TGCAGTGCCCCGGGGTCTTGGACGCAGTATTTT.

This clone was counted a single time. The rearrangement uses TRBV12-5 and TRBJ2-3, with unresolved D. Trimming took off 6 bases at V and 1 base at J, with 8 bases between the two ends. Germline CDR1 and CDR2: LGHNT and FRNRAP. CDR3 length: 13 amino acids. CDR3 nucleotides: TGTGCTAGTGGCCTATTGGGCACAGATACGCAGTATTTT. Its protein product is CASGLLGTDTQYF.

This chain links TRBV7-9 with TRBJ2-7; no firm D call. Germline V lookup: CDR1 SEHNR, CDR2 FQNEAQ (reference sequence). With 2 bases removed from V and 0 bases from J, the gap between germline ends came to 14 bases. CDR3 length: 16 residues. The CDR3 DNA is TGTGCCAGCAGCTTATTATCTTTGGGCAGCTCCTACGAGCAGTACTTC. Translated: CASSLLSLGSSYEQYF.

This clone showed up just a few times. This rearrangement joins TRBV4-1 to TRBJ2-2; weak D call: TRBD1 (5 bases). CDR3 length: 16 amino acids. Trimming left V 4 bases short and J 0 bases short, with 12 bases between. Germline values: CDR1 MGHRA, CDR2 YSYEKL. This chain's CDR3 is CASSPSRTSNTGELFF. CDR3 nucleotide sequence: TGCGCCAGCAGCCCCTCGAGGACATCGAACACCGGGGAGCTGTTTTTT.

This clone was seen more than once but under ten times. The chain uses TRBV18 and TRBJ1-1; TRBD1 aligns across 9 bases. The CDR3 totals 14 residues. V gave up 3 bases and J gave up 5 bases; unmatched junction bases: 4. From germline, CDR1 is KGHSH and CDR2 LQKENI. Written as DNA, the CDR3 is TGTGCCAGCTCACCTACTGACAGGGGGACTGAAGCTTTCTTT. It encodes CASSPTDRGTEAFF.

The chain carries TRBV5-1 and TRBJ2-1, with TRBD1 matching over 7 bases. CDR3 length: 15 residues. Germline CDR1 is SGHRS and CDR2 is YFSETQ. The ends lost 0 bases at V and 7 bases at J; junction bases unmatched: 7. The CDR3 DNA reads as TGCGCCAGCAGCTTGGGACAGGGCTGGGTGAATGAGCAGTTCTTC. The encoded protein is CASSLGQGWVNEQFF. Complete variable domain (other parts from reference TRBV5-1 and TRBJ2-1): KAGVTQTPRYLIKTRGQQVTLSCSPISGHRSVSWYQQTPGQGLQFLFEYFSETQRNKGNFPGRFSGRQFSNSRSEMNVSTLELGDSALYLCASSLGQGWVNEQFFGPGTRLTVL.

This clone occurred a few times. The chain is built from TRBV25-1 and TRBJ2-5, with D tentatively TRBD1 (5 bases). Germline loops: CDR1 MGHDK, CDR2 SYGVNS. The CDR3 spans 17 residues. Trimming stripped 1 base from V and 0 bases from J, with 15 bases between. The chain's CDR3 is CASSEWLVRVNQETQYF. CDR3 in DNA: TGTGCCAGCAGTGAATGGCTTGTCAGGGTAAACCAAGAGACCCAGTACTTC.

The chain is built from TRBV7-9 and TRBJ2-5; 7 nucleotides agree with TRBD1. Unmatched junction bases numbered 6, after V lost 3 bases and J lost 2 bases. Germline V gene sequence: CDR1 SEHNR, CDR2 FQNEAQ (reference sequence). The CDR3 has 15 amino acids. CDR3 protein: CASSFGTGVQETQYF. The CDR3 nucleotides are TGTGCCAGCAGCTTCGGAACAGGGGTACAAGAGACCCAGTACTTC. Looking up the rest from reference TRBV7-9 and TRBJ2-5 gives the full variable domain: DTGVSQNPRHKITKRGQNVTFRCDPISEHNRLYWYRQTLGQGPEFLTYFQNEAQLEKSRLLSDRFSAERPKGSFSTLEIQRTEQGDSAMYLCASSFGTGVQETQYFGPGTRLLVL.

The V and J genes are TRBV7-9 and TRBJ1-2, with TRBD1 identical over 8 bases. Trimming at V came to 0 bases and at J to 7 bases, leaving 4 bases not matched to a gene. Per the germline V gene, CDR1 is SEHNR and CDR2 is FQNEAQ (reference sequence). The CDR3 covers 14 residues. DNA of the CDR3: TGTGCCAGCAGCTTAGCGGGTCAGGGGGCTGGCTACACCTTC. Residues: CASSLAGQGAGYTF.

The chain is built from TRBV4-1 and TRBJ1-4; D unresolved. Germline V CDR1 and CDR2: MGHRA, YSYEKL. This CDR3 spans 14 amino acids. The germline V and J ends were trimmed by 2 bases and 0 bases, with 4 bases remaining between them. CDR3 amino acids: CASSQQATNEKLFF. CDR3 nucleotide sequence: TGCGCCAGCAGCCAACAGGCAACTAATGAAAAACTGTTTTTT.

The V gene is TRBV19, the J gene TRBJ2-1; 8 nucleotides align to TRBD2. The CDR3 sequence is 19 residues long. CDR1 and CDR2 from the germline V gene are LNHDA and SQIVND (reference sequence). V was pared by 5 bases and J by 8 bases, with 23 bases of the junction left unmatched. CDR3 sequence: CASSSFRRVGTSGFDEQFF. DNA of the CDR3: TGTGCCAGTAGTTCCTTTAGAAGGGTCGGGACTAGTGGCTTCGATGAGCAGTTCTTC.

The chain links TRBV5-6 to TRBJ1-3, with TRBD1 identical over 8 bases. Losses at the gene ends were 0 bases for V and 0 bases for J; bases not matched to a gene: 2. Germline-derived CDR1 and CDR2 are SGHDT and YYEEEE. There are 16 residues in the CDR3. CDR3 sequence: CASSLVGTGSGNTIYF. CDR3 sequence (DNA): TGTGCCAGCAGCTTGGTGGGGACAGGCTCTGGAAACACCATATATTTT.

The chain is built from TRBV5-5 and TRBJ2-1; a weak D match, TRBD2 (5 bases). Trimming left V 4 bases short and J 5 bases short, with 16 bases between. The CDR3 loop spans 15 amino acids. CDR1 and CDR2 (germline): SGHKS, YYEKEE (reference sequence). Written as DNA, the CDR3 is TGTGCCAGCAGCCCACTAGGGCGGAGGAACAATGAGCAGTTCTTC. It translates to CASSPLGRRNNEQFF.

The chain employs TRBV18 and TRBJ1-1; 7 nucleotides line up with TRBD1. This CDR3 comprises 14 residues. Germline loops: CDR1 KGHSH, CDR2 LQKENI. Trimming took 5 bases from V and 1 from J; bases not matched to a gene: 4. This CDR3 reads CASSFGTENTEAFF. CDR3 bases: TGTGCCAGCTCATTCGGGACAGAGAACACTGAAGCTTTCTTT. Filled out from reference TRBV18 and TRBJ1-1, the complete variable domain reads NAGVMQNPRHLVRRRGQEARLRCSPMKGHSHVYWYRQLPEEGLKFMVYLQKENIIDESGMPKERFSAEFPKEGPSILRIQQVVRGDSAAYFCASSFGTENTEAFFGQGTRLTVV.

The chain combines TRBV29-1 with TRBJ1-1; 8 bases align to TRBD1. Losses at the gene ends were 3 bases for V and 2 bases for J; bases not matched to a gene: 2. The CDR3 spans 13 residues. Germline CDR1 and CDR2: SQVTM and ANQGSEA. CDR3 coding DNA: TGCAGCGTTGATCAGGGGGCAAACACTGAAGCTTTCTTT. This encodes CSVDQGANTEAFF.

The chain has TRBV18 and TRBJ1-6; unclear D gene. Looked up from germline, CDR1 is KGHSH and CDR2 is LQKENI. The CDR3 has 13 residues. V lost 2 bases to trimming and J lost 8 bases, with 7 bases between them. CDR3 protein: CASSPDWDSPLHF. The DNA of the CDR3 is TGTGCCAGCTCACCAGACTGGGATTCACCCCTCCACTTT.

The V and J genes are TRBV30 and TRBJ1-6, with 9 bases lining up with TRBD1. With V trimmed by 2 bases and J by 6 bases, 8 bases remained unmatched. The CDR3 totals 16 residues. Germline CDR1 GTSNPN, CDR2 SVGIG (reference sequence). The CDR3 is CAWSITGGFPNSPLHF. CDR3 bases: TGTGCCTGGAGTATTACAGGGGGCTTCCCTAATTCACCCCTCCACTTT.

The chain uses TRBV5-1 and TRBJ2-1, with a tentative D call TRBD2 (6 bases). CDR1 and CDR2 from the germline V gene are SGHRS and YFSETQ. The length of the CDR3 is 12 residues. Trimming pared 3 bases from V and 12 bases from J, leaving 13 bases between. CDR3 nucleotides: TGCGCCAGCAGCTGGTTTGACGGGGGGCAGTTCTTC. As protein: CASSWFDGGQFF.

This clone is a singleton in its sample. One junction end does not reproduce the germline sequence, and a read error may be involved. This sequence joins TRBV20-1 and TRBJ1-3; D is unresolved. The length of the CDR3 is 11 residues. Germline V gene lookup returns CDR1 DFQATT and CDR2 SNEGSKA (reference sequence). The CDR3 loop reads CSAPTGNTIYF. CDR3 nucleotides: TGTTCAGCGCCCACTGGAAACACCATATATTTT.

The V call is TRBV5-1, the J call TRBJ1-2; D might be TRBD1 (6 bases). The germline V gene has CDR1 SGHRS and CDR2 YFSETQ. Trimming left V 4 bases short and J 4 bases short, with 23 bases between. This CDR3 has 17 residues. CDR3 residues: CASSAGGLEGRVYGYTF. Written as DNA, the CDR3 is TGCGCCAGCAGCGCCGGGGGCCTCGAAGGGAGGGTCTATGGCTACACCTTC.

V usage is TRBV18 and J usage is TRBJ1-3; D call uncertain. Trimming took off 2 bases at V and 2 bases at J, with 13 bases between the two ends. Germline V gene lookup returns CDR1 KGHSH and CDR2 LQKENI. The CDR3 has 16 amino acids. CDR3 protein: CASSPSPRDTGNTIYF. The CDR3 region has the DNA TGTGCCAGCTCACCATCCCCGAGGGATACTGGAAACACCATATATTTT.

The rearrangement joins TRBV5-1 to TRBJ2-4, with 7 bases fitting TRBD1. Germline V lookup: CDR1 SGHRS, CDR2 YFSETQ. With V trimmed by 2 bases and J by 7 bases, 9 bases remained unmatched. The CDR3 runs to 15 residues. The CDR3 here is CASSLGGQGSNIQYF. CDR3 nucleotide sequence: TGCGCCAGCAGCTTAGGGGGCCAGGGGAGTAACATTCAGTACTTC.

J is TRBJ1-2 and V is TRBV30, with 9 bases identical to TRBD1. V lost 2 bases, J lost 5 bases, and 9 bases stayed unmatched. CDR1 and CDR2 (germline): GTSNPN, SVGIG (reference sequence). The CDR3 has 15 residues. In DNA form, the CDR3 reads TGTGCCTGGAGTTCTACAGGGGGCGCAGGATATGGCTACACCTTC. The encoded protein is CAWSSTGGAGYGYTF.

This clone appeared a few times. CDR3 bases: TGTGCCAGCAGCCAAACGGGGGGGACAACTGAAGCTTTCTTT. Its translation: CASSQTGGTTEAFF. The rearrangement links TRBV3-1 (or the pseudogene TRBV3-2) to TRBJ1-1; possibly TRBD1 for D (6 bases). The CDR3 is 14 residues long. Germline values: CDR1 LGHDT, CDR2 YNNKEL (reference sequence). V lost 2 bases and J 5 bases, leaving 12 bases between the germline ends.

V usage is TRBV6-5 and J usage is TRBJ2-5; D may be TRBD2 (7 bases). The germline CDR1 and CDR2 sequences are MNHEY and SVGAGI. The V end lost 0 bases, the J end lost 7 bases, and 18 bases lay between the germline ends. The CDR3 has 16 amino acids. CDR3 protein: CASSYSRGGPVATQYF. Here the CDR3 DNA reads TGTGCCAGCAGTTACTCACGCGGGGGCCCGGTGGCGACCCAGTACTTC.

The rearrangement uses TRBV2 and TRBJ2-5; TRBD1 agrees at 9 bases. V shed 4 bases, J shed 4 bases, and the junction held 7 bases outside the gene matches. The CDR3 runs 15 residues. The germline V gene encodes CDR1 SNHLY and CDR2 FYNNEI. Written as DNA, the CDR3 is TGTGCCAGCAGTGGAGGGACAGGGTATGGAGAGACCCAGTACTTC. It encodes CASSGGTGYGETQYF.

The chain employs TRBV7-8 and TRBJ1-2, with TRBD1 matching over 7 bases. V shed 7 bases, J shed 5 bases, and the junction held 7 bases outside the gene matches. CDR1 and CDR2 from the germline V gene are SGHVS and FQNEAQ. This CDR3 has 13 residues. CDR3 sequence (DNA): TGTGCCAGCACCGTGACAGGGCCGTATGGCTACACCTTC. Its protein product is CASTVTGPYGYTF.

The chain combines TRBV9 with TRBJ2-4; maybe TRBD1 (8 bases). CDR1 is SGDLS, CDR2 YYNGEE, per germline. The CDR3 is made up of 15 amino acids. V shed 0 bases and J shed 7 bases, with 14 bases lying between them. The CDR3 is CASSVEGQGGNIQYF. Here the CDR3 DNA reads TGTGCCAGCAGCGTAGAAGGACAGGGAGGGAACATTCAGTACTTC. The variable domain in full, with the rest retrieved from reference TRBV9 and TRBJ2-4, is DSGVTQTPKHLITATGQRVTLRCSPRSGDLSVYWYQQSLDQGLQFLIQYYNGEERAKGNILERFSAQQFPDLHSELNLSSLELGDSALYFCASSVEGQGGNIQYFGAGTRLSVL.

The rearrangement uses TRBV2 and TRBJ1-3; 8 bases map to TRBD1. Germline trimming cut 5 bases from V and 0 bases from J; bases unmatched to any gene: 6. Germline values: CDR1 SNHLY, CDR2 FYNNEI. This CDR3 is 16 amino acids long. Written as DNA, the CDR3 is TGTGCCAGCAGTTTTGGACAGGGATCCTCTGGAAACACCATATATTTT. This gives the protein CASSFGQGSSGNTIYF.